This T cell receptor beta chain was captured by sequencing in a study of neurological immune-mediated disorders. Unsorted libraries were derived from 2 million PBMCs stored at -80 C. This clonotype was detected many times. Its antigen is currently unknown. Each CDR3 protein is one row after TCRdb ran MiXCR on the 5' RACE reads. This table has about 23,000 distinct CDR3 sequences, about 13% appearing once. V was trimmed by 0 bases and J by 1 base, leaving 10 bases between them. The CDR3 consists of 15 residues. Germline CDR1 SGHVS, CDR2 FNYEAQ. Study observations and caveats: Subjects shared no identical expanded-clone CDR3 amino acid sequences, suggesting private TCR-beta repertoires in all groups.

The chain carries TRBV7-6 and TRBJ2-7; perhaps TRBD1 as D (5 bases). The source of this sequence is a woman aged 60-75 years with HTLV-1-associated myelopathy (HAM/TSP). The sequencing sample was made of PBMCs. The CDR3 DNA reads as TGTGCCAGCAGCTTAGCTTCGGACACGTCCTACGAGCAGTACTTC. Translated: CASSLASDTSYEQYF.